A selection of T cell receptor beta chains follows, all from one sample in a study of cytomegalovirus exposure and HLA in healthy donors. The data were produced by immunoSEQ multiplex PCR, yet TCRdb's version contains in-frame clones alone and is incomplete. This sample contains some 140,000 clones. Sequencing was carried out using PBMCs. These receptors were taken from a woman aged 40 to 50 in good health and CMV-seronegative. Both conserved end residues are part of each CDR3. The order of the fields is V gene, D gene, J gene, CDR3 length, CDR3 protein, CDR3 DNA. The D gene is left open where the match is weak.

TRBV18,NA,TRBJ1-1,13,CASSPTRDTEAFF,TGTGCCAGCTCACCCACCAGGGACACTGAAGCTTTCTTT
TRBV5-1,TRBD1,TRBJ1-2,13,CASSLETGAGYTF,TGCGCCAGCAGCTTGGAGACAGGGGCCGGCTACACCTTC
TRBV30,NA,TRBJ1-2,13,CAWSGDINYGYTF,TGTGCCTGGAGTGGGGACATCAACTATGGCTACACCTTC
TRBV7-2,TRBD1,TRBJ1-1,16,CASSPRDSLWTTEAFF,TGTGCCAGCAGCCCCCGGGACAGTTTATGGACCACTGAAGCTTTCTTT
TRBV7-3,NA,TRBJ1-1,14,CASSLMGGNTEAFF,TGTGCCAGCAGCTTAATGGGGGGAAACACTGAAGCTTTCTTT
TRBV7-2,NA,TRBJ1-6,16,CASSPNLAVNNSPLHF,TGTGCCAGCAGCCCCAACCTGGCAGTGAATAATTCACCCCTCCACTTT
TRBV7-3,NA,TRBJ2-5,14,CASSLMGAAETQYF,TGTGCCAGCAGCTTAATGGGGGCGGCGGAGACCCAGTACTTC
TRBV5-1,TRBD2,TRBJ2-1,16,CASSPLGSGGIHEQFF,TGCGCCAGCAGCCCCCTCGGGAGCGGGGGGATACATGAGCAGTTCTTC
TRBV6-4,NA,TRBJ1-6,15,CASSDSPGNNSPLHF,TGTGCCAGCAGTGACTCGCCAGGGAATAATTCACCCCTCCACTTT
TRBV25-1,TRBD1,TRBJ1-1,15,CASSDRTGTGTEAFF,TGTGCCAGCAGTGACAGGACAGGGACCGGGACTGAAGCTTTCTTT
TRBV9,TRBD1,TRBJ2-6,16,CASSIRGTAGANVLTF,TGTGCCAGCAGCATCAGGGGGACAGCCGGGGCCAACGTCCTGACTTTC
TRBV29-1,NA,TRBJ2-5,14,CSVAGGRILETQYF,TGCAGCGTTGCAGGAGGACGGATATTAGAGACCCAGTACTTC
TRBV19,TRBD2,TRBJ2-6,17,CASTPAGARSGANVLTF,TGTGCCAGTACCCCAGCGGGGGCCCGCTCTGGGGCCAACGTCCTGACTTTC
TRBV4-3,NA,TRBJ2-7,20,CASSQDRQGSHRLTSNEQYF,TGCGCCAGCAGCCAAGACCGACAGGGGTCACACCGACTGACTAGCAACGAGCAGTACTTC
TRBV28,NA,TRBJ1-3,16,CASTSIGHFSGNTIYF,TGTGCCAGCACCTCTATCGGACACTTCTCTGGAAACACCATATATTTT
TRBV27,NA,TRBJ1-5,14,CASSLIGRNQPQHF,TGTGCCAGCAGTTTAATTGGCAGAAATCAGCCCCAGCATTTT
TRBV7-2,NA,TRBJ1-5,13,CASSSNSGTPQHF,TGTGCCAGCAGCTCCAATTCAGGGACTCCCCAGCATTTT
TRBV19,NA,TRBJ2-4,13,CASSGLAKNIQYF,TGTGCCAGTAGCGGACTAGCCAAAAACATTCAGTACTTC
TRBV7-9,NA,TRBJ2-7,14,CASSLGDSPYEQYF,TGTGCCAGCAGCTTAGGGGACTCACCCTACGAGCAGTACTTC
TRBV5-1,TRBD1,TRBJ1-4,14,CASSSGTVSEKLFF,TGTGCCAGCAGCTCGGGGACAGTCAGTGAAAAACTGTTTTTT
TRBV4-3,NA,TRBJ2-1,16,CASSQDRRGKRNEQFF,TGCGCCAGCAGCCAAGATCGGAGGGGAAAGCGCAATGAGCAGTTCTTC
TRBV10-3,NA,TRBJ2-1,17,CAILGSGSQSSYNEQFF,TGTGCCATCCTCGGGAGCGGGTCCCAGAGTTCCTACAATGAGCAGTTCTTC
TRBV28,NA,TRBJ1-6,15,CASTLGGSYNSPLHF,TGTGCCAGCACCCTAGGTGGCTCCTATAATTCACCCCTCCACTTT
TRBV4-3,NA,TRBJ1-1,13,CASSQGRGTEAFF,TGCGCCAGCAGCCAAGGGCGGGGCACTGAAGCTTTCTTT
TRBV7-3,NA,TRBJ1-2,16,CASSLSVRQAHYGYTF,TGTGCCAGCAGCTTATCCGTGCGACAGGCTCACTATGGCTACACCTTC
TRBV7-9,TRBD1,TRBJ1-1,15,CASSSGQGRNTEAFF,TGTGCCAGCAGCTCGGGACAGGGGAGGAACACTGAAGCTTTCTTT
TRBV10-3,NA,TRBJ1-2,15,CAISESTGRVYGYTF,TGTGCCATCAGTGAGAGTACAGGGCGGGTGTATGGCTACACCTTC
TRBV28,NA,TRBJ1-1,11,CASSSDTEAFF,TGTGCCAGCAGTTCAGACACTGAAGCTTTCTTT
TRBV18,NA,TRBJ1-1,14,CASSQEDKNTEAFF,TGTGCCAGCTCCCAAGAGGACAAGAACACTGAAGCTTTCTTT
TRBV4-1,NA,TRBJ1-2,12,CASSQGSTGCTF,TGCGCCAGCAGCCAAGGGTCTACAGGGTGCACCTTC
TRBV18,NA,TRBJ1-1,15,CASSPPTGRNTEAFF,TGTGCCAGCTCACCACCTACAGGCCGAAACACTGAAGCTTTCTTT
TRBV29-1,NA,TRBJ2-2,14,CSVERTENTGELFF,TGCAGCGTTGAGAGGACAGAGAACACCGGGGAGCTGTTTTTT
TRBV5-1,TRBD1,TRBJ2-3,14,CASSGYRGTDTQYF,TGCGCCAGCAGCGGATACAGGGGTACAGATACGCAGTATTTT
TRBV12-1,NA,TRBJ2-7,18,CASSFFSRPDRGWLSRYF,TGTGCCAGCAGCTTTTTCTCGAGGCCCGACAGGGGATGGTTAAGTCGGTACTTC
TRBV7-2,NA,TRBJ2-3,13,CASSEQSTDTQYF,TGTGCCAGCAGCGAACAAAGCACAGATACGCAGTATTTT
TRBV25-1,TRBD1,TRBJ1-6,15,CASSELTGGDSPLHF,TGTGCCAGCAGTGAATTAACAGGGGGGGATTCACCCCTCCACTTT
TRBV4-1,NA,TRBJ1-2,13,CASSNLLSGGYTF,TGCGCCAGCAGCAACCTCCTGAGCGGAGGCTACACCTTC
TRBV6-5,NA,TRBJ1-1,14,CASSYGVEVTEAFF,TGTGCCAGCAGTTACGGCGTTGAGGTCACTGAAGCTTTCTTT
TRBV7-9,NA,TRBJ2-7,16,CASIPIDSSSSYEQYF,TGTGCCAGCATCCCAATAGACAGTTCGAGCTCCTACGAGCAGTACTTC
TRBV2,TRBD1,TRBJ1-2,15,CASSYTTGGGYGYTF,TGTGCCAGCAGTTACACTACAGGGGGCGGCTATGGCTACACCTTC
TRBV7-2,NA,TRBJ1-5,15,CASSLVGARNQPQHF,TGTGCCAGCAGCTTAGTAGGGGCCCGCAATCAGCCCCAGCATTTT
TRBV7-3,TRBD1,TRBJ1-2,14,CASSSTGTAYGYTF,TGTGCCAGCAGCTCCACCGGGACAGCCTATGGCTACACCTTC
TRBV19,TRBD1,TRBJ1-2,16,CASSTGGNLPNYGYTF,TGTGCCAGTAGCACAGGGGGAAACCTTCCTAACTATGGCTACACCTTC
TRBV5-1,TRBD2,TRBJ2-1,15,CASSGTSGGLNEQFF,TGCGCCAGCAGCGGGACTAGCGGGGGCCTCAATGAGCAGTTCTTC
TRBV19,NA,TRBJ1-1,14,CASSIWGRTVEAFF,TGTGCCAGTAGTATTTGGGGTCGGACAGTTGAAGCTTTCTTT
TRBV28,TRBD2,TRBJ2-2,15,CASSFSGGAAGELFF,TGTGCCAGCAGTTTCAGCGGGGGGGCAGCGGGGGAGCTGTTTTTT
TRBV7-9,TRBD2,TRBJ2-7,14,CASRASGGAVEQYF,TGTGCCAGCAGGGCTAGCGGGGGGGCGGTCGAGCAGTACTTC
TRBV19,TRBD1,TRBJ1-2,14,CASSNTGGTNGYTF,TGTGCCAGTAGTAACACAGGGGGGACGAATGGCTACACCTTC
TRBV7-2,NA,TRBJ2-1,15,CASTESSSAYNEQFF,TGTGCCAGCACCGAGTCTAGCAGTGCCTACAATGAGCAGTTCTTC
TRBV5-6,TRBD1,TRBJ1-5,17,CASSLGGGRASGQPQHF,TGTGCCAGCAGCTTGGGAGGGGGCAGGGCTTCAGGCCAGCCCCAGCATTTT
TRBV7-9,NA,TRBJ1-2,12,CASSGEGYGYTF,TGTGCCAGCAGCGGGGAGGGCTATGGCTACACCTTC
TRBV5-8,TRBD1,TRBJ1-2,14,CASSHRDSPYGYTF,TGTGCCAGCAGCCACCGGGACAGCCCATATGGCTACACCTTC
TRBV9,NA,TRBJ1-1,13,CASRAAGNTEAFF,TGTGCCAGCAGGGCAGCGGGGAACACTGAAGCTTTCTTT
TRBV29-1,NA,TRBJ1-1,13,CSVLSGGGTEAFF,TGCAGCGTCCTATCGGGGGGCGGCACTGAAGCTTTCTTT